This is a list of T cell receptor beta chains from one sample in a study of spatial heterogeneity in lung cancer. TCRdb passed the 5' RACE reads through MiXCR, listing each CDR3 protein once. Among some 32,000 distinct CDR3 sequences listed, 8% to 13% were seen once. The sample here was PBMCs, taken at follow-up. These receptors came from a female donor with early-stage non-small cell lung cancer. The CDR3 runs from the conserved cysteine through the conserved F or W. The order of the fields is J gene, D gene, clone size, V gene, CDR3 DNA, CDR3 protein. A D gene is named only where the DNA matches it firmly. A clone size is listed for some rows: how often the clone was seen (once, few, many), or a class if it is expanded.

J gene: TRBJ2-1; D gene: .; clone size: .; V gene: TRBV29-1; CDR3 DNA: TGCAGCGTTGAAGAACGGGGGGCCTCCGTGGAGCAGTTCTTC; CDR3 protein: CSVEERGASVEQFF
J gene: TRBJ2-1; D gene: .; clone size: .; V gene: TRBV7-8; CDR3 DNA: TGTGCCAGCAGCTTAGACGTGACGAGCTCCTACAATGAGCAGTTCTTC; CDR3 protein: CASSLDVTSSYNEQFF
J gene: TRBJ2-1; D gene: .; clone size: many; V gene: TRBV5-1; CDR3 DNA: TGCGCCAGCAGCTTGGCCCGCAATGAGCAGTTCTTC; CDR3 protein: CASSLARNEQFF
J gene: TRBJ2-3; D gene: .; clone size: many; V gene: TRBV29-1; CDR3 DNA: TGCAGCGTTGCCGACAGGCCACAGGGAGATACGCAGTATTTT; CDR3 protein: CSVADRPQGDTQYF
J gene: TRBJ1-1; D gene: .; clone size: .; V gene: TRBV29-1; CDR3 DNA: TGCAGCGTTGACGAGGGGACGAACACTGAAGCTTTCTTT; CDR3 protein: CSVDEGTNTEAFF
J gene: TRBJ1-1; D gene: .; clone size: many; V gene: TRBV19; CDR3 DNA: TGTGCCAGTAGTAAACCCGCCCGAAGGACTGAAGCTTTCTTT; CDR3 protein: CASSKPARRTEAFF
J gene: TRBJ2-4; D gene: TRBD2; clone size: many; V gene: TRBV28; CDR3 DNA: TGTGCCAGCAGAGGCGGGGGGCCACTGCTAGCCAAAAACATTCAGTACTTC; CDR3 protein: CASRGGGPLLAKNIQYF
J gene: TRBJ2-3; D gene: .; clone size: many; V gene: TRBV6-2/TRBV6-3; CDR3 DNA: TGTGCCAGCAGGGAACGGGGGCTCGTAAGTCCTACGCAGTATTTT; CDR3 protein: CASRERGLVSPTQYF
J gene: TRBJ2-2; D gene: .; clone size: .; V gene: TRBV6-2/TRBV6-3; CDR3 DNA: TGTGCCAGCAGCCGTAAGGGACGCGGGGAGCTGTTTTTT; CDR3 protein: CASSRKGRGELFF
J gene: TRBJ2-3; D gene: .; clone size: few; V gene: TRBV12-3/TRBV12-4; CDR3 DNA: TGTGCCAGCAGTTTAGACCACCGCTCCGCAGATACGCAGTATTTT; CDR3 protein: CASSLDHRSADTQYF
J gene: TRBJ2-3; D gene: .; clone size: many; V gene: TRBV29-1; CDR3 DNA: TGCAGCGTTGAAGGGACAGTCAGCACAGATACGCAGTATTTT; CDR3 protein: CSVEGTVSTDTQYF
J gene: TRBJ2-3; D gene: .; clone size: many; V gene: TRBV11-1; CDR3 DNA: TGTGCCAGCAGCTGGCCCCCTAGGGCAGATACGCAGTATTTT; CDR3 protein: CASSWPPRADTQYF
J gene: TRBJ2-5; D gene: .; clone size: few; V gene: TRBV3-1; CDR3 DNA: TGTGCCAGCAGCCAAGTGTCGGGTCGGCAAGAGACCCAGTACTTC; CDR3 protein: CASSQVSGRQETQYF
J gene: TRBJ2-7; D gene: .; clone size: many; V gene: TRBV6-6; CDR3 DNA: TGTGCCAGCAGCCCGGACAGGGACGGGGGGTACCTAAGCTACGAGCAGTACTTC; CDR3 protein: CASSPDRDGGYLSYEQYF
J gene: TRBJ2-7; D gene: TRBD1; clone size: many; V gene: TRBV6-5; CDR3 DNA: TGTGCCACCTCACGGGACAGGGGAAAAGACGAGCAGTACTTC; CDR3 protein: CATSRDRGKDEQYF
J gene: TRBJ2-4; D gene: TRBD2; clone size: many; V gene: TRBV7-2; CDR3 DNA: TGTGCCAGCAGCTTAGGTCGGGAGGGCATTCAGTACTTC; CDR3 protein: CASSLGREGIQYF
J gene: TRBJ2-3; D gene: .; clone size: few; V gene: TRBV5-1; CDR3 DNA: TGCGCCAGCAGCTATCGGGACCGAAGCACAGATACGCAGTATTTT; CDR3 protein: CASSYRDRSTDTQYF
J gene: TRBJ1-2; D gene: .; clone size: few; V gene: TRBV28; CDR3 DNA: TGTGCCACCACCCCAAACAGGGCGCGAGGCTACACCTTC; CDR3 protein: CATTPNRARGYTF
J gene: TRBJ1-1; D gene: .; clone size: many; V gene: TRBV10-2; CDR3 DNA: TGCGCCAGCTCCCCGGCCCAGCCGGGCTACACTGAAGCTTTCTTT; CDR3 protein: CASSPAQPGYTEAFF
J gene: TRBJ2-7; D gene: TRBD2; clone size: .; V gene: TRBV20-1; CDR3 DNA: TGCAGTGCTAAGGGACTAGCAGGTCGCTACGAGCAGTACTTC; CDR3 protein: CSAKGLAGRYEQYF
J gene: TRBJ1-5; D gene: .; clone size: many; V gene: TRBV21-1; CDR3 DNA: TGTGCCAGCAGCAAAGGTAATTCCGTATGGGCACATCAGCCCCAGCATTTT; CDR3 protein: CASSKGNSVWAHQPQHF
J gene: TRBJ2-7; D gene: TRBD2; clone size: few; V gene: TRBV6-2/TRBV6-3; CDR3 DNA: TGTGCCAGCAGTTCCGGGACTAGCTCTCACGAGCAGTACTTC; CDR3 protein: CASSSGTSSHEQYF
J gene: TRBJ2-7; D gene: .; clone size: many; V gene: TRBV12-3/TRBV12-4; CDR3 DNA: TGTGCCAGCAGTCTTACCGCTGGGTACGAGCAGTACTTC; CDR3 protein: CASSLTAGYEQYF
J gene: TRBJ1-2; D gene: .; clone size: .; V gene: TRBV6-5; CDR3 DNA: TGTGCCAGCAGTTACACTGGGGGTGGCTACACCTTC; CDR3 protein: CASSYTGGGYTF
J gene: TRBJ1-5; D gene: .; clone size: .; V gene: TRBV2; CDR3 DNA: TGTGCCAGCAGTGAAGAAGCTTTCCTGTCAGGGGACCAGCCCCAGCATTTT; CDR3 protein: CASSEEAFLSGDQPQHF
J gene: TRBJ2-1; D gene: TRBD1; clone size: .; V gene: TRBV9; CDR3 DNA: TGTGCCAGCAGCTCGACGGGACAGCCATACAATGAGCAGTTCTTC; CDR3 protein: CASSSTGQPYNEQFF
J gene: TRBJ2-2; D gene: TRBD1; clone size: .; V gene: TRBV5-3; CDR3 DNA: TGTGCCAGAAGTCCAATCATCGACAGGGGGCAAGACACCGGGGAGCTGTTTTTT; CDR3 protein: CARSPIIDRGQDTGELFF
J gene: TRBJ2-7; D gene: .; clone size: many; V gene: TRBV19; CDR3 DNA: TGTGCCAGTAGTCCCGGCAGTGACTACGAGCAGTACTTC; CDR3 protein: CASSPGSDYEQYF